This T cell receptor (beta chain) was identified during a study of blood T cell repertoires in COVID-19. Here immunoSEQ multiplex PCR was the method, and the copy in TCRdb shows in-frame clones only, minus some. The data contain approximately 180,000 clones, less than 90% of them seen just once; the ten biggest clones take up less than 1.5%. CDR3 length equals 16 residues. Germline V gene sequence: CDR1 SGDLS, CDR2 YYNGEE. The V gene end was trimmed by 4 bases and the J gene end by 2 bases; junction bases not matched to a gene: 11. The sequenced sample consisted of PBMCs or T cells enriched from blood (not recorded which). This sequence joins TRBV9 and TRBJ2-5; 7 bases are shared with TRBD1. The TCR sequence derives from a human donor with acute COVID-19. The donor label of this sample is uncertain. The CDR3 protein is CASSKMSGQTQETQYF. The DNA for the CDR3 is TGTGCCAGCAGCAAAATGTCGGGACAGACACAAGAGACCCAGTACTTC.